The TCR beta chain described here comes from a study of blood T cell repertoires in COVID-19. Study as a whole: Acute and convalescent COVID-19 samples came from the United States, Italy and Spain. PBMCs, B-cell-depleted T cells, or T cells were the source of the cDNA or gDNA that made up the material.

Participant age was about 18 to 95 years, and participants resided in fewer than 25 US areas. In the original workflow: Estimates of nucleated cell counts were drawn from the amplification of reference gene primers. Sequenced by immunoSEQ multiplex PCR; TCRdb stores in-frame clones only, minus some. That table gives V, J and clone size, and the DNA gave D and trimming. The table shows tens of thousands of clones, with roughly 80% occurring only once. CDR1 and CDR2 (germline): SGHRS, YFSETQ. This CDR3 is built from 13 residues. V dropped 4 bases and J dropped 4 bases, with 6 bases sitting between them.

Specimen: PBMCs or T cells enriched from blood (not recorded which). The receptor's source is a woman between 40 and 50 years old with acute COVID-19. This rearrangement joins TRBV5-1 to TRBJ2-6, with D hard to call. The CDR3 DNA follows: TGCGCCAGCAGCCTACAGGGGGCCAACGTCCTGACTTTC. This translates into CASSLQGANVLTF.